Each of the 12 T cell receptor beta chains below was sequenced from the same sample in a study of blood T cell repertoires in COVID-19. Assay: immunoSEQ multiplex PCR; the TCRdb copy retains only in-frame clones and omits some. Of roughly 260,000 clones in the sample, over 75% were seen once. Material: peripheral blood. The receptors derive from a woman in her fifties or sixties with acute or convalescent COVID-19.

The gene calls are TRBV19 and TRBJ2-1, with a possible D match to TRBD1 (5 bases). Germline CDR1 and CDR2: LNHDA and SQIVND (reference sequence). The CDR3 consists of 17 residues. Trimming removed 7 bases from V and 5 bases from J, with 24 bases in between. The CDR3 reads CASNTVSGASFHNEQFF. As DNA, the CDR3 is TGTGCCAGTAATACGGTCAGTGGGGCCAGCTTTCACAATGAGCAGTTCTTC. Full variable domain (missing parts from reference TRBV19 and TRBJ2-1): DGGITQSPKYLFRKEGQNVTLSCEQNLNHDAMYWYRQDPGQGLRLIYYSQIVNDFQKGDIAEGYSVSREKKESFPLTVTSAQKNPTAFYLCASNTVSGASFHNEQFFGPGTRLTVL.

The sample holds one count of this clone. CDR3 DNA: TGTGCCAGCAACCCTAACCCCGGGATTGATGGCTACACCTTC. Protein sequence: CASNPNPGIDGYTF. The rearrangement uses TRBV3-1 (or the pseudogene TRBV3-2) and TRBJ1-2; D is unclear. Trimming removed 7 bases at V and 6 bases at J, with 18 bases between. From germline, CDR1 is LGHDT and CDR2 YNNKEL (reference sequence). This CDR3 has 14 residues.

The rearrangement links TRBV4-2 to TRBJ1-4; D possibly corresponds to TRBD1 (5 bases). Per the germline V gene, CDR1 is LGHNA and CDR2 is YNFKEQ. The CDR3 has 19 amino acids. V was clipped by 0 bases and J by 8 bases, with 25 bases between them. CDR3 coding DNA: TGTGCCAGCAGCCAAGATCTAATCGGGGCCCAGTTAAGCGGGGAAAAACTGTTTTTT. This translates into CASSQDLIGAQLSGEKLFF.

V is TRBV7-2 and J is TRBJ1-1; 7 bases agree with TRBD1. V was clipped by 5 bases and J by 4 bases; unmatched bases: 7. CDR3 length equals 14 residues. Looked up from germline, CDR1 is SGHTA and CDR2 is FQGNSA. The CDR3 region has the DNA TGTGCCAGCAGCCTCGACAGGGTAGGCACTGAAGCTTTCTTT. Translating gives CASSLDRVGTEAFF.

CDR3 bases: TGTGCCAGCAGTTTATCCGTCTTCTATGGCTACACCTTC. This encodes CASSLSVFYGYTF. This rearrangement joins TRBV6-5 to TRBJ1-2; no definite D call. CDR3 length equals 13 residues. V was trimmed by 4 bases and J by 4 bases, leaving 10 bases between them. Germline CDR1 is MNHEY and CDR2 is SVGAGI.

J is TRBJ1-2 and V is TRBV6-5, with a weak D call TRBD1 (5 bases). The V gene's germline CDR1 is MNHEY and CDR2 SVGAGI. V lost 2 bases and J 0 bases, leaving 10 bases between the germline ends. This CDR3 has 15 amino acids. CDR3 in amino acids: CASSYGGAANYGYTF. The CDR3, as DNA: TGTGCCAGCAGTTACGGTGGGGCCGCTAACTATGGCTACACCTTC.

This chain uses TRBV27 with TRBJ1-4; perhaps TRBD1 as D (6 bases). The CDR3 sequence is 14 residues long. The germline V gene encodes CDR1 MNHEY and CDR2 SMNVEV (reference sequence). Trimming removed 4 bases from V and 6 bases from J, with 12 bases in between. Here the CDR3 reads CASSYDRRDEKLFF. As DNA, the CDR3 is TGTGCCAGCAGTTACGACAGGCGGGATGAAAAACTGTTTTTT.

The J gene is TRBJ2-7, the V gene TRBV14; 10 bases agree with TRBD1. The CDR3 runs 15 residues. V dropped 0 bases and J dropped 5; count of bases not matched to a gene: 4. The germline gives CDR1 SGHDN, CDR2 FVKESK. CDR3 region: CASSQETGGRNEQYF. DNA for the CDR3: TGTGCCAGCAGCCAAGAGACAGGGGGCAGGAACGAGCAGTACTTC.

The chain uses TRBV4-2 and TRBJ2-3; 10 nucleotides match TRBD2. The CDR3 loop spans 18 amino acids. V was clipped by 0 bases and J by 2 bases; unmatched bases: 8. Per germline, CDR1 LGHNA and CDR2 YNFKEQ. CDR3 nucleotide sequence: TGTGCCAGCAGCCAAGATTCCCTAGGACTAGCGGCCACAGATACGCAGTATTTT. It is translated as CASSQDSLGLAATDTQYF.

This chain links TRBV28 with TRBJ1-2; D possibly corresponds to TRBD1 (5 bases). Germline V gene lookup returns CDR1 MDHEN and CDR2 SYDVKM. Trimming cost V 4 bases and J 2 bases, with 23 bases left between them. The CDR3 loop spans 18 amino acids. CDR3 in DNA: TGTGCCAGCAGTTCCATCGCTTGGAGGAGCGGGGACAACTATGGCTACACCTTC. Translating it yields CASSSIAWRSGDNYGYTF.

CDR3 region: CASSLEDSEETQYF. Written as DNA, the CDR3 is TGCGCCAGCAGCTTGGAGGACAGCGAAGAGACCCAGTACTTC. The rearrangement uses TRBV5-1 and TRBJ2-5; TRBD1 is a possible D gene (6 bases). In germline, CDR1 is SGHRS, CDR2 YFSETQ. The ends were cut back, 0 bases at V and 3 bases at J, with 9 bases in the middle. This CDR3 contains 14 residues.

In DNA form, the CDR3 reads TGCGCCAGCACGGAAGCGGGAGGTTACCTATACAATGAGCAGTTCTTC. The encoded protein is CASTEAGGYLYNEQFF. V is TRBV4-1 and J is TRBJ2-1; the match to TRBD2 covers 9 bases. Trimming cost V 7 bases and J 4 bases; bases outside gene matches: 11. The V gene's germline CDR1 is MGHRA and CDR2 YSYEKL. CDR3 length equals 16 residues.